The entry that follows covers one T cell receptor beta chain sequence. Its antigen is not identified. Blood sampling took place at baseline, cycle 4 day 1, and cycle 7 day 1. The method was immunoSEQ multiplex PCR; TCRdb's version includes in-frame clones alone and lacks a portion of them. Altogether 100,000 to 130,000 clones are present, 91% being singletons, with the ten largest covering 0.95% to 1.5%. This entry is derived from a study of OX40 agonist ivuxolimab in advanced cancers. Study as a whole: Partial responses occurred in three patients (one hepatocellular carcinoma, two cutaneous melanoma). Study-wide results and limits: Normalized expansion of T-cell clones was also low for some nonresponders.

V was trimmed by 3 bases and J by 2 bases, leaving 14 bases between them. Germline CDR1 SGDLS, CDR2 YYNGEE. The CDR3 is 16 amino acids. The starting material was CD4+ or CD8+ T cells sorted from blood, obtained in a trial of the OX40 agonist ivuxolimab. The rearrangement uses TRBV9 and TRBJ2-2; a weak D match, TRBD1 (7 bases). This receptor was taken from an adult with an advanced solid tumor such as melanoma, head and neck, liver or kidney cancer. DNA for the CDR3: TGTGCCAGCAGCGCCAGGGGGGACAGCAACACCGGGGAGCTGTTTTTT. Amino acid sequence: CASSARGDSNTGELFF.